This TCR beta chain was profiled in a study of T cells in narcolepsy. Study overall: Patients with NT1 or NT2 and healthy control donors were enrolled. Findings and limits, study-wide: Same-patient CSF and blood CD4+ T cell clonotypes included HCRT-specific and TRIB2-specific autoreactive ones. Reportedly, autoreactive clonotypes were serially detected in patients' blood but not controls'.

V was trimmed by 5 bases and J by 1 base, leaving 9 bases between them. CDR1 MNHNY and CDR2 SVGAGI come from the germline V gene (reference sequence). The CDR3 contains 14 residues. About this clone itself: As yet, its antigen is unknown.

Profiling relied on immunoSEQ multiplex PCR, and the TCRdb table lists in-frame clones only, not all of them. The table records some 30,000 clones, approximately 84% of them present only once. The TCR originated in a human donor in good health. V usage is TRBV6-6 and J usage is TRBJ1-5; D ambiguous. Sequencing used memory (CD45RA-) CD4+ T cells from blood. Written as DNA, the CDR3 is TGTGCCAGCAGTCGAGACGGAAGCAATCAGCCCCAGCATTTT. It yields the protein CASSRDGSNQPQHF.